This TCR beta chain was documented in a study of graft-versus-host responses after intestinal transplantation. The wider study: Anti-thymocyte globulin induction, then tacrolimus and steroids for around three years, went to all recipients.

Study results and caveats: Across patients carrying graft-donor T cell macrochimerism, allografts held high graft-versus-host to host-versus-graft clonal ratios. There were GvH clones found in recipient marrow, and some of them appeared first in ileum or blood.

Trimming stripped 1 base from V and 4 bases from J, with 10 bases between. In germline, CDR1 is SEHNR, CDR2 FQNEAQ (reference sequence). The CDR3 sequence is 15 residues long. The table came from immunoSEQ multiplex PCR; TCRdb's copy has only in-frame clones and leaves some out. In the table there are 6,500 to 9,500 clones, under 95% of which are singletons. About this clone itself: Its antigen is undetermined.

The clonotype originates from a human patient who received an intestinal transplant, so some T cells may come from the graft donor. The V and J genes are TRBV7-9 and TRBJ2-2; D remains ambiguous. Sequenced here: PBMCs, sampled around 30 days after intestinal transplant. CDR3 protein: CASSLEEAFTGELFF. As DNA, the CDR3 is TGTGCCAGCAGCTTAGAGGAAGCCTTCACCGGGGAGCTGTTTTTT.